A single sample gave rise to the 27 T cell receptor delta chains below, sequenced in a study of gamma-delta T cells after stem cell transplantation. TCRdb fed the RT-PCR reads into CATT to redo clone calling. Of 3,400 or so delta-chain clones detected, about 2% appear once; the ten largest clones hold 12%. The sample taken for sequencing was gamma-delta T cells. The origin of the receptors is a human donor. It is not recorded whose cells these are; they may come from a transplant donor.

This clone was seen only a few times. TCRdb has a much larger clone's protein, which differs at residue 11 from the translation of this DNA, likely because of a read error; what is shown is the protein translated from the DNA. J is TRDJ1 and V is TRDV1, with D perhaps TRDD2 or TRDD3 (5 bases each). V was trimmed by 3 bases and J by 1 base, leaving 24 bases between them. This CDR3 has 19 residues. Germline lookup yields CDR1 TSWWSYY and CDR2 QGS. In DNA form, the CDR3 reads TGTGCTCTTGGGGACCGTTCCTCCGACTGGAGGGTTACCACCGATAAACTCATCTTT. Encoded protein: CALGDRSSDWRVTTDKLIF.

The chain carries TRDV2 and TRDJ1, with 8 bases aligning to TRDD3. After removal of 3 bases from V and 10 bases from J, the junction contained 12 bases not matched to a gene. From germline, CDR1 is GEAIGNYY and CDR2 EKD. This CDR3 is built from 14 residues. The CDR3 region has the DNA TGTGCCTGTGACCTACTGGGGGTCCCTGAGGGACTCATCTTT. Translating gives CACDLLGVPEGLIF.

This clone was counted a few times. This chain links TRDV2 with TRDJ1; 9 nucleotides align to TRDD3. V was clipped by 3 bases and J by 2 bases; unmatched bases: 6. The V gene's germline CDR1 is GEAIGNYY and CDR2 EKD. There are 15 residues in the CDR3. The CDR3 region is CACDLLGERTDKLIF. The CDR3 bases are TGTGCCTGTGACCTACTGGGGGAAAGGACCGATAAACTCATCTTT.

This clone is labeled as medium-sized (0.01 to 0.1%). The rearrangement joins TRDV2 to TRDJ1; D unresolved. Germline V CDR1 and CDR2: GEAIGNYY, EKD. The CDR3 sequence is 15 residues long. V lost 0 bases and J 0 bases, leaving 10 bases between the germline ends. CDR3 loop: CACDTVTRYTDKLIF. CDR3 sequence (DNA): TGTGCCTGTGACACCGTTACGAGGTACACCGATAAACTCATCTTT.

In regard to this clone: This could be a read error, since a much larger clone is one nucleotide away. The sample has other DNA sequences that encode this CDR3 too. The CDR3 region is CACDALGDTRDKLIF. CDR3 nucleotide sequence: TGTGCCTGTGATGCACTGGGGGATACGCGGGATAAACTCATCTTT. The chain uses TRDV2 and TRDJ1; 13 bases match TRDD3. Losses at the gene ends were 4 bases for V and 5 bases for J; bases not matched to a gene: 6. Germline V lookup: CDR1 GEAIGNYY, CDR2 EKD. The CDR3 is 15 residues long.

By share of the sample, this clone is medium-sized (0.01 to 0.1%). The chain recombines TRDV2 with TRDJ3; the match to TRDD3 covers 8 bases. Losses at the gene ends were 3 bases for V and 2 bases for J; bases not matched to a gene: 17. Germline V gene data show CDR1 as GEAIGNYY and CDR2 as EKD. This CDR3 has 21 amino acids. The CDR3, as DNA: TGTGCCTGTGACGCTCCCCCTTTACTGGGGGGCTCAACCTGGGACACCCGACAGATGTTTTTC. Protein: CACDAPPLLGGSTWDTRQMFF.

By share, this clone ranks as medium-sized (0.01 to 0.1%). This rearrangement joins TRDV2 to TRDJ1; TRDD3 matches at 12 bases. The CDR3 loop spans 14 amino acids. With V trimmed by 2 bases and J by 4 bases, 1 base remained unmatched. The V gene's germline CDR1 is GEAIGNYY and CDR2 EKD. Here the CDR3 reads CACDNWGILDKLIF. The CDR3 DNA sequence: TGTGCCTGTGACAACTGGGGGATACTCGATAAACTCATCTTT.

A few counts support this clone. Given a much more abundant clone one base away, this may be a read error. In the same sample, other DNA sequences code for this CDR3. The chain joins TRDV2 to TRDJ1; the match to TRDD3 covers 9 bases. Trimming cost V 1 base and J 1 base; bases outside gene matches: 6. This CDR3 is built from 16 residues. Germline V gives CDR1 GEAIGNYY, CDR2 EKD. The CDR3 is CACDTLGDTSTDKLIF. The DNA of the CDR3 is TGTGCCTGTGACACACTGGGGGACACCTCCACCGATAAACTCATCTTT.

To note about this clone: The protein in TCRdb stems from a much larger clone and differs at residue 3 from this DNA's translation, likely a read error; here the protein is translated from the DNA. The V call is TRDV2, the J call TRDJ1; D ambiguous. Germline V CDR1 and CDR2: GEAIGNYY, EKD. This CDR3 region has 14 residues. CDR3 loop: CARDTIESKDKLIF. CDR3 nucleotide sequence: TGTGCCCGTGACACCATTGAGAGTAAGGATAAACTCATCTTT.

This clone was counted only a few times. This chain uses TRDV2 with TRDJ3; 8 nucleotides match TRDD3. Unmatched junction bases numbered 17, after V lost 0 bases and J lost 2 bases. The germline gives CDR1 GEAIGNYY, CDR2 EKD. The CDR3 extends over 22 amino acids. The CDR3 DNA reads TGTGCCTGTGACACCGCAAGTACTCTGGGGGACCACGGCCCCTGGGACACCCGACAGATGTTTTTC. This sequence encodes CACDTASTLGDHGPWDTRQMFF.

V is TRDV2 and J is TRDJ1, with D hard to call. The CDR3 is made up of 17 amino acids. Germline CDR1 GEAIGNYY, CDR2 EKD. V lost 0 bases, J lost 0 bases, and 16 bases lay in between. The CDR3 nucleotides are TGTGCCTGTGACACCGCCGTTCGAACAATAAACACCGATAAACTCATCTTT. It encodes CACDTAVRTINTDKLIF.

A few counts support this clone. The genes are TRDV2 and TRDJ1, with TRDD3 matching over 11 bases. In germline, CDR1 is GEAIGNYY, CDR2 EKD. The trim removed 3 bases at V and 0 bases at J, leaving 5 bases unmatched. This CDR3 region has 16 residues. The CDR3 reads CACDGVGDTDTDKLIF. The CDR3 DNA is TGTGCCTGTGACGGGGTGGGGGATACGGACACCGATAAACTCATCTTT.

In this sample, this clone turned up a few times. A read error is likely here: a far larger clone is one base away. This chain joins TRDV2 and TRDJ1; 9 bases are a match to TRDD3. This CDR3 region has 16 residues. The germline CDR1 and CDR2 sequences are GEAIGNYY and EKD. In DNA form, the CDR3 reads TGTGCCCGTGACACCATTACTGGGGGACACACCGATAAACTCATCTTT. This translates into CARDTITGGHTDKLIF.

This clone is large. Other DNA sequences of this sample code for an identical CDR3. The J gene is TRDJ1, the V gene TRDV2, with 7 nucleotides matching TRDD3. This CDR3 is built from 13 residues. V shed 4 bases, J shed 4 bases, and the junction held 5 bases outside the gene matches. Germline assignment: CDR1 GEAIGNYY and CDR2 EKD. The CDR3 spells CACDYWGYDKLIF. CDR3 nucleotide sequence: TGTGCCTGTGATTACTGGGGATACGATAAACTCATCTTT.

This clone appeared a few times. A far larger clone is one base from this, pointing to a likely read error. The chain links TRDV1 to TRDJ1; TRDD3 matches 9 bases. J was trimmed by 0 bases and V by 2 bases; bases with no gene match: 43. CDR3 length equals 29 residues. Germline CDR1 TSWWSYY, CDR2 QGS. The CDR3 spells CALGEVMVTFLPYWGTLPEGWRDTDKLIF. The DNA for the CDR3 is TGTGCTCTTGGGGAAGTCATGGTAACCTTCCTCCCCTACTGGGGGACCTTGCCAGAGGGGTGGAGGGACACCGATAAACTCATCTTT.

This clone was seen a few times. Given a much more abundant clone one base away, this may be a read error. The same CDR3 also results from other DNA sequences found in this sample. The chain uses TRDV2 and TRDJ1; 8 bases fit TRDD3. Trimming cost V 1 base and J 10 bases; bases outside gene matches: 10. Germline values: CDR1 GEAIGNYY, CDR2 EKD. The CDR3 consists of 14 residues. In nucleotides, the CDR3 is TGTGCCTGTGACACTCTGGGGGACAAGGGAGGACTCATCTTT. Its protein product is CACDTLGDKGGLIF.

This clone has only a few counts. The V gene is TRDV2, the J gene TRDJ1; D gene unclear. The V end was cut by 0 bases, the J end by 0 bases, with 13 bases between. This CDR3 has 16 amino acids. Germline values: CDR1 GEAIGNYY, CDR2 EKD. The CDR3 sequence is CACDTVRTSYTDKLIF. CDR3 nucleotides: TGTGCCTGTGACACCGTGAGGACTTCGTACACCGATAAACTCATCTTT.

By share, this clone ranks as medium-sized (0.01 to 0.1%). Here the CDR3 DNA reads TGTGCCTGTGACAGCGTTCCTACCGTACCTCCCCACCGGGGTAAACTCATCTTT. It yields the protein CACDSVPTVPPHRGKLIF. The rearrangement links TRDV2 to TRDJ1; 7 bases map to TRDD2. CDR1 GEAIGNYY and CDR2 EKD come from the germline V gene. This CDR3 comprises 18 residues. After removal of 2 bases from V and 7 bases from J, the junction contained 21 bases not matched to a gene.

In its sample, this clone is medium-sized (0.01 to 0.1%). The chain links TRDV2 to TRDJ1; 7 bases match TRDD3. The CDR3 is 17 residues long. Looked up from germline, CDR1 is GEAIGNYY and CDR2 is EKD. Germline trimming cut 0 bases from V and 0 bases from J; bases unmatched to any gene: 9. CDR3 sequence reads: CACDTVGEGGYTDKLIF. CDR3 sequence (DNA): TGTGCCTGTGACACCGTGGGGGAAGGTGGATACACCGATAAACTCATCTTT.

This clone is medium-sized. The chain recombines TRDV2 with TRDJ1; 11 bases align to TRDD3. The CDR3 spans 14 residues. V lost 3 bases, J lost 3 bases, and 2 bases stayed unmatched. CDR1 is GEAIGNYY, CDR2 EKD, per germline. The CDR3 sequence: CACDVWGIPDKLIF. CDR3 coding DNA: TGTGCCTGTGACGTCTGGGGGATACCCGATAAACTCATCTTT.

This clone rates as medium-sized. Other DNA sequences of this sample code for an identical CDR3. The chain joins TRDV2 to TRDJ1; 10 bases agree with TRDD3. V shed 0 bases and J 2 bases; nucleotides not matched to a gene: 14. This CDR3 region has 19 residues. The V gene's germline CDR1 is GEAIGNYY and CDR2 EKD. CDR3 sequence: CACDTAPNLLGDGTDKLIF. Here the CDR3 DNA reads TGTGCCTGTGACACCGCTCCAAACCTACTGGGGGATGGAACCGATAAACTCATCTTT.

This clone has just a few counts. This chain uses TRDV2 with TRDJ1; TRDD3 aligns across 8 bases. CDR1 and CDR2 from the germline V gene are GEAIGNYY and EKD. CDR3 size: 17 residues. V shed 3 bases and J 0 bases; nucleotides not matched to a gene: 11. The CDR3 loop reads CACDHVLGVSNTDKLIF. CDR3 DNA sequence: TGTGCCTGTGACCACGTACTGGGGGTTTCCAACACCGATAAACTCATCTTT.

Of note for this clone: TCRdb lists the protein of a much larger clone for this DNA, which differs at residue 11, so this is likely a read error; the protein given here is translated from the DNA itself. This chain connects TRDV2 to TRDJ1; the D gene is possibly TRDD3 (6 bases). The germline CDR1 and CDR2 sequences are GEAIGNYY and EKD. CDR3 length: 13 residues. The CDR3 region is CACDSLLGYKPIF. In DNA, the CDR3 is TGTGCCTGTGACTCATTACTGGGTTATAAACCCATCTTT.

This clone is medium-sized within its sample. The V call is TRDV2, the J call TRDJ1, with 13 bases lining up with TRDD3. From germline, CDR1 is GEAIGNYY and CDR2 EKD. The CDR3 has 15 amino acids. The V and J ends lost 3 bases and 3 bases, in that order; junction bases with no gene match: 3. The CDR3, as DNA: TGTGCCTGTGACCGACTGGGGGATACGGCCGATAAACTCATCTTT. It encodes CACDRLGDTADKLIF.

For this clone: A far larger clone is off by one base, so a read error is likely. This rearrangement joins TRDV2 to TRDJ1; possible D gene TRDD3, 6 bases. The germline CDR1 and CDR2 sequences are GEAIGNYY and EKD. Trimming removed 3 bases at V and 0 bases at J, with 19 bases between. CDR3 size: 17 residues. CDR3 nucleotides: TGTGCCTGTGACCTACCGGGGGAGAGGGGGAACACCGATAAACTCATCTTT. The encoded protein is CACDLPGERGNTDKLIF.

This clone was recorded a few times. TCRdb shows a much larger clone's protein in place of this DNA's translation, and the two differ at residue 8, likely through a read error; the protein shown is translated from the DNA. This rearrangement joins TRDV2 to TRDJ1; possible D gene TRDD3, 6 bases. From germline, CDR1 is GEAIGNYY and CDR2 EKD. The CDR3 is made up of 18 amino acids. V was cut by 0 bases and J by 0 bases, with 19 bases left in between. The CDR3 DNA follows: TGTGCCTGTGACACCCTGATGGAGATACGCGGGGACACCGATAAACTCATCTTT. The encoded protein is CACDTLMEIRGDTDKLIF.

On this clone itself: A read error may explain this, as a much larger clone is one base away. The chain links TRDV2 to TRDJ1; TRDD3 agrees at 11 bases. Germline CDR1 GEAIGNYY, CDR2 EKD. CDR3 size: 18 residues. CDR3 sequence reads: CARDRLLGDTGYTDKLIF. The CDR3 region has the DNA TGTGCCCGTGACCGCCTTCTGGGGGATACTGGGTACACCGATAAACTCATCTTT.